This T cell receptor (beta chain) was obtained from a study of shared clonotypes between healthy human individuals. Method: immunoSEQ multiplex PCR; TCRdb's copy keeps in-frame clones and lacks some. Of more than 1,200,000 clones in the sample, 97% to 99% are singletons; the top ten hold 0.36%. This clone was observed a single time. Its antigen remains unknown. Trimming pared 3 bases from V and 2 bases from J, leaving 11 bases between. The length of the CDR3 is 14 residues. Germline V gives CDR1 SGHTA, CDR2 FQGNSA. Study-level findings and limits: Naive subsets generally had larger estimated richness than memory subsets. Clonotype sharing among donors, it was expected, would be affected by sequencing depth.

The receptor was isolated from a man aged 25 to 40 in good health. The chain combines TRBV7-2 with TRBJ2-7; D is unresolved. The sequenced material came from naive CD4+ T cells sorted from blood. Regarding subset: CD45RA+ positively selected. CDR3 amino acids: CASSFIERAYEQYF. CDR3 DNA sequence: TGTGCCAGCAGCTTCATTGAGCGTGCCTACGAGCAGTACTTC.